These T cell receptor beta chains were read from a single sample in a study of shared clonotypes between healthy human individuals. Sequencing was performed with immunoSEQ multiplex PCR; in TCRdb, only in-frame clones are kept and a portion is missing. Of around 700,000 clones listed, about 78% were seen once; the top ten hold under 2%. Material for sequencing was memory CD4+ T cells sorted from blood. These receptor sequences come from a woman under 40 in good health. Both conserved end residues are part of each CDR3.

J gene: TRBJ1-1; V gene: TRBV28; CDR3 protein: CASRIQGATNTEAFF
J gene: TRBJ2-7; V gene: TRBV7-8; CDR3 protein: CASTLWGGPSSYEQYF
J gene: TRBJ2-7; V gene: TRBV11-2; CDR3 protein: CASSLFTRTSSPTYEQYF
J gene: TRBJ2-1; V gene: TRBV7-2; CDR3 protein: CASSSPGQTYNEQFF
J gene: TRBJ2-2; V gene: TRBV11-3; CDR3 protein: CASSQDYPGELFF
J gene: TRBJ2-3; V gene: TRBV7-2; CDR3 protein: CASSALGAGSDTQYF
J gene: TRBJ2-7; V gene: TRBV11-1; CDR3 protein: CASSLAHSPYEQYF
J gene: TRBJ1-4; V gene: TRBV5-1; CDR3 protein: CASSIQGLGEEKLFF
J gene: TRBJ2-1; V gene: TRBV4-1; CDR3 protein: CASSPGDSGRAQFF
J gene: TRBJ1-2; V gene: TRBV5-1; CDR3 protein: CASSPGGTGGLNGYTF
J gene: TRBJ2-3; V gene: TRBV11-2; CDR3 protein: CASSLVTDTQYF
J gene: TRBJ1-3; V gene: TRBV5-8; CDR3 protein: CASSFKPSSGNTIYF
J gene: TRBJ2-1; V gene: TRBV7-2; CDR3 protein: CASSLVALVLNEQFF
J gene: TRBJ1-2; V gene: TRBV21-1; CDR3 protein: CASSKAGRAWLWYYGYTF
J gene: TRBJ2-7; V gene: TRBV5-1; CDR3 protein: CASSSSTSGRINEQYF
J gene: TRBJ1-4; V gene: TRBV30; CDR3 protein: CAWSVLRANEKLFF